This T cell receptor (beta chain) was recovered during a study of cytomegalovirus exposure and HLA in healthy donors. Whole-study results and caveats: Later analysis associated a missense DCLRE1C variant with TCR beta V- and J-gene trimming.

V was clipped by 2 bases and J by 10 bases; unmatched bases: 14. Germline V CDR1 and CDR2: MRHNA, SNTAGT. The CDR3 loop spans 16 amino acids. This clone was seen a few times. Its antigen is as yet unknown. PCR was performed using 60 Vbeta and 13 Jbeta primers. Sequenced by immunoSEQ multiplex PCR; TCRdb stores in-frame clones only, minus some. The table includes around 130,000 clones, about 80% detected once. The sequence was obtained from a boy between 2 and 10 years old in good health and CMV-seronegative. What was sequenced was PBMCs. The chain uses TRBV6-4 and TRBJ2-3; 8 bases are shared with TRBD1. The chain's CDR3 is CASSDAPGQGSGAQYF. The DNA of the CDR3 is TGTGCCAGCAGTGACGCGCCCGGACAGGGTTCAGGTGCGCAGTATTTT.